This T cell receptor (beta chain) is from a study of shared clonotypes between healthy human individuals. Here immunoSEQ multiplex PCR was the method, and the copy in TCRdb shows in-frame clones only, minus some. The table includes around 2,000,000 clones, 93% detected once. With 3 bases removed from V and 2 bases from J, the gap between germline ends came to 11 bases. This CDR3 has 15 residues. Germline values: CDR1 LNHDA, CDR2 SQIVND (reference sequence). Naive CD8 cells, CD45RO-negative and positively selected for CCR7, excluded terminally differentiated effector memory CD45RA+ cells. The chain carries TRBV19 and TRBJ1-5; TRBD1 is a possible D gene (6 bases). Input material: naive CD8+ T cells from PBMCs. This TCR was sampled from a man aged 18 to 30 in good health. Some clones in this sample may be carry-over from other donors' samples. CDR3 sequence: CASSITGNGNQPQHF. CDR3 DNA sequence: TGTGCCAGTAGTATTACAGGGAATGGCAATCAGCCCCAGCATTTT.